Below, 32 T cell receptor beta chains from the same sample are listed, as sequenced in a study of memory CD4+ T cells and cytomegalovirus serostatus. Single viable CD3+CD4+CD8-CD45RO+ cells were sorted as the memory CD4+ T cells. Assay used: immunoSEQ multiplex PCR; TCRdb lists only in-frame clones, some missing. This table has tens of thousands of clones, 82% appearing once. The sequenced sample was memory CD4+ T cells from blood. The source of these receptors is an adult in good health and CMV-seronegative.

The V and J genes are TRBV28 and TRBJ2-1; a possible D gene is TRBD1 (6 bases). Germline V gene lookup returns CDR1 MDHEN and CDR2 SYDVKM. Trimming removed 5 bases from V and 3 bases from J, with 23 bases in between. The CDR3 consists of 18 residues. The CDR3 spells CASSRRGFGRGLYNEQFF. The CDR3 DNA sequence: TGTGCCAGCAGTAGAAGAGGATTCGGCAGGGGTCTCTACAATGAGCAGTTCTTC.

The CDR3 is CASSGTNRFTYYEQYF. DNA for the CDR3: TGTGCCAGCAGTGGAACCAACAGGTTCACCTACTACGAGCAGTACTTC. The chain is built from TRBV28 and TRBJ2-7, with a tentative D call TRBD1 (5 bases). This CDR3 contains 16 residues. The germline V gene has CDR1 MDHEN and CDR2 SYDVKM. V was pared by 5 bases and J by 3 bases, with 20 bases between.

The V gene is TRBV5-1, the J gene TRBJ2-5, with 7 positions matching TRBD1. The CDR3 is 15 amino acids. The germline V gene has CDR1 SGHRS and CDR2 YFSETQ. The J segment lost 2 bases and the V segment lost 4 bases, leaving 8 bases of the junction unmatched. CDR3 region: CASSPRQGRQETQYF. The DNA of the CDR3 is TGCGCCAGCAGCCCACGACAGGGCCGACAAGAGACCCAGTACTTC.

This clone was observed a single time. The chain combines TRBV5-1 with TRBJ2-3, with D maybe TRBD1 (5 bases). The CDR3 contains 15 residues. V lost 4 bases to trimming and J lost 2 bases, with 14 bases between them. Germline-derived CDR1 and CDR2 are SGHRS and YFSETQ. The chain's CDR3 is CASSIGAAYTDTQYF. Here the CDR3 DNA reads TGCGCCAGCAGCATTGGGGCAGCCTACACAGATACGCAGTATTTT.

The rearrangement joins TRBV5-1 to TRBJ1-2; D gene ambiguous. V dropped 0 bases and J dropped 3 bases, with 9 bases sitting between them. In germline, CDR1 is SGHRS, CDR2 YFSETQ. There are 14 residues in the CDR3. The CDR3 sequence: CASSLEPADYGYTF. The CDR3 DNA reads as TGCGCCAGCAGCTTGGAACCTGCCGACTATGGCTACACCTTC.

The J gene is TRBJ1-2, the V gene TRBV6-1; 8 nucleotides line up with TRBD1. The CDR3 is 15 amino acids. In germline, CDR1 is MNHNS, CDR2 SASEGT. The trim removed 6 bases at V and 1 base at J, leaving 7 bases unmatched. CDR3 amino acids: CASRDDRGGNYGYTF. Here the CDR3 DNA reads TGTGCCAGCAGGGATGACAGGGGAGGTAACTATGGCTACACCTTC.

The CDR3 sequence is CASSVGWDYGYTF. The CDR3 coding sequence is TGTGCCAGCTCCGTAGGGTGGGATTATGGCTACACCTTC. The chain combines TRBV6-1 with TRBJ1-2; D remains ambiguous. CDR3 length: 13 amino acids. Trimming pared 8 bases from V and 5 bases from J, leaving 15 bases between. From germline, CDR1 is MNHNS and CDR2 SASEGT.

CDR3 loop: CASSLGAGNEQYF. The CDR3 bases are TGCGCCAGCAGCTTGGGGGCCGGGAACGAGCAGTACTTC. The chain recombines TRBV5-1 with TRBJ2-7, with a possible D match to TRBD2 (5 bases). V lost 0 bases, J lost 5 bases, and 9 bases lay in between. This CDR3 region has 13 residues. The germline CDR1 and CDR2 sequences are SGHRS and YFSETQ.

The CDR3 coding sequence is TGCGCCAGCAGCCAACGAGGGGCGGGGGCCTTCAATGAGCAGTTCTTC. It translates to CASSQRGAGAFNEQFF. The chain joins TRBV4-1 to TRBJ2-1; weak D call: TRBD2 (7 bases). The CDR3 spans 16 residues. Germline V gives CDR1 MGHRA, CDR2 YSYEKL. Trimming cost V 2 bases and J 6 bases, with 17 bases left between them.

This chain joins TRBV4-1 and TRBJ2-3, with D perhaps matching TRBD2 (5 bases). Germline assignment: CDR1 MGHRA and CDR2 YSYEKL. Between the trimmed V and J ends, which lost 3 bases and 3 bases, there was a span of 13 bases. The CDR3 sequence is 15 residues long. CDR3 coding DNA: TGCGCCAGCAGCCAGGGTCGGGCGGGTACAGATACGCAGTATTTT. Protein sequence: CASSQGRAGTDTQYF.

The chain uses TRBV5-1 and TRBJ1-3; D remains unclear. Germline CDR1 is SGHRS and CDR2 is YFSETQ. V was shortened by 4 bases and J by 4 bases, with 15 bases between the two germline ends. The CDR3 totals 15 residues. The CDR3 here is CASSPGSPVGNTIYF. CDR3 coding DNA: TGCGCCAGCAGCCCGGGATCTCCGGTCGGAAACACCATATATTTT.

This clone appeared a single time. V is TRBV18 and J is TRBJ2-4; D not certain. Germline V gene lookup returns CDR1 KGHSH and CDR2 LQKENI. With 3 bases removed from V and 0 bases from J, the gap between germline ends came to 9 bases. The CDR3 is made up of 15 amino acids. The DNA of the CDR3 is TGTGCCAGCTCACCTACCCTCGAAGCCAAAAACATTCAGTACTTC. It yields the protein CASSPTLEAKNIQYF.

The chain couples TRBV28 to TRBJ2-7; 9 bases map to TRBD1. Germline V gene lookup returns CDR1 MDHEN and CDR2 SYDVKM. There are 16 residues in the CDR3. The trim removed 0 bases at V and 2 bases at J, leaving 5 bases unmatched. CDR3 DNA sequence: TGTGCCAGCAGTTTATGGGCAGGGACAGGGACCTACGAGCAGTACTTC. Translation gives CASSLWAGTGTYEQYF.

This clone appeared a few times. The chain links TRBV19 to TRBJ1-1, with TRBD1 matching over 8 bases. CDR3 length equals 17 residues. In germline, CDR1 is LNHDA, CDR2 SQIVND (reference sequence). Losses at the gene ends were 5 bases for V and 0 bases for J; bases not matched to a gene: 11. The CDR3, as DNA: TGTGCCAGTAGTTCCTCCGGGACAGGCTACATGAACACTGAAGCTTTCTTT. Translated, it gives CASSSSGTGYMNTEAFF.

The V gene is TRBV6-6, the J gene TRBJ2-1; D is perhaps TRBD1 (5 bases). CDR1 is MNHNY, CDR2 SVGAGI, per germline (reference sequence). The V end was cut by 7 bases, the J end by 6 bases, with 13 bases between. This CDR3 contains 13 residues. The CDR3 nucleotides are TGTGCCAGCACTAATTCTGGGGCCAATGAGCAGTTCTTC. The encoded protein is CASTNSGANEQFF.

The chain has TRBV4-1 and TRBJ1-6; D unresolved. Germline V gene sequence: CDR1 MGHRA, CDR2 YSYEKL. Trimming pared 0 bases from V and 0 bases from J, leaving 9 bases between. This CDR3 spans 17 amino acids. In DNA form, the CDR3 reads TGCGCCAGCAGCCAAGATCCTGCGAGCTCCTATAATTCACCCCTCCACTTT. This encodes CASSQDPASSYNSPLHF.

This clone was counted only a few times. The rearrangement links TRBV5-1 to TRBJ2-2; D is possibly TRBD2 (6 bases). From germline, CDR1 is SGHRS and CDR2 YFSETQ. Trimming took off 0 bases at V and 4 bases at J, with 16 bases between the two ends. The CDR3 totals 17 residues. The CDR3 DNA reads as TGCGCCAGCAGCTTGGGACTAGGTCCCCGGAGCACCGGGGAGCTGTTTTTT. Its translation: CASSLGLGPRSTGELFF. Filled out from reference TRBV5-1 and TRBJ2-2, the complete variable domain reads KAGVTQTPRYLIKTRGQQVTLSCSPISGHRSVSWYQQTPGQGLQFLFEYFSETQRNKGNFPGRFSGRQFSNSRSEMNVSTLELGDSALYLCASSLGLGPRSTGELFFGEGSRLTVL.

V and J are TRBV27 and TRBJ2-3, with 7 bases matching TRBD1. V was clipped by 4 bases and J by 1 base; unmatched bases: 8. Germline CDR1 MNHEY, CDR2 SMNVEV (reference sequence). The CDR3 length is 16 residues. CDR3 protein: CASSSSRDSRTDTQYF. In DNA form, the CDR3 reads TGTGCCAGCAGTTCATCACGGGACAGCCGCACAGATACGCAGTATTTT.

The gene calls are TRBV19 and TRBJ1-2; 7 bases agree with TRBD1. The V segment lost 5 bases and the J segment 8 bases; nucleotides outside the gene matches: 20. The CDR3 is made up of 17 amino acids. The V gene's germline CDR1 is LNHDA and CDR2 SQIVND (reference sequence). CDR3 sequence (DNA): TGTGCCAGTAGTGCAACCCTATTGACAGGGAGGGAATTGGGCTACACCTTC. Its translation is CASSATLLTGRELGYTF. The full variable domain, its missing parts supplied by reference TRBV19 and TRBJ1-2, is DGGITQSPKYLFRKEGQNVTLSCEQNLNHDAMYWYRQDPGQGLRLIYYSQIVNDFQKGDIAEGYSVSREKKESFPLTVTSAQKNPTAFYLCASSATLLTGRELGYTFGSGTRLTVV.

The genes are TRBV10-1 and TRBJ2-1; TRBD2 aligns across 7 bases. CDR1 is WNHNN and CDR2 is SYGVQD in the germline V gene (reference sequence). The CDR3 runs to 15 residues. The J segment lost 10 bases and the V segment lost 3 bases, leaving 12 bases of the junction unmatched. CDR3 amino acids: CASSESAGRGVEQFF. The CDR3 nucleotides are TGCGCCAGCAGTGAATCAGCGGGAAGGGGTGTAGAGCAGTTCTTC.

V usage is TRBV12-5 and J usage is TRBJ2-7; TRBD1 agrees at 7 bases. The junction had 8 bases not matched to a gene; V was cut back by 0 bases and J by 3 bases. This CDR3 is 16 amino acids long. The germline gives CDR1 LGHNT, CDR2 FRNRAP. In DNA, the CDR3 is TGTGCTAGTGGTTTGGTATCCGGACAGGTGATCTACGAGCAGTACTTC. Protein: CASGLVSGQVIYEQYF.

DNA for the CDR3: TGTGCCAGCAGGGCCTGGGGGGCCTTATACAATGAGCAGTTCTTC. It specifies CASRAWGALYNEQFF. The J gene is TRBJ2-1, the V gene TRBV11-2, with D perhaps assigned TRBD1 or TRBD2 (6 bases each). The V gene lost 6 bases and the J gene lost 4 bases, with 16 bases spanning the gap. In germline, CDR1 is SGHAT, CDR2 FQNNGV. This CDR3 is built from 15 residues. The full variable domain, in which reference TRBV11-2 and TRBJ2-1 provide the parts outside the CDR3, is EAGVAQSPRYKIIEKRQSVAFWCNPISGHATLYWYQQILGQGPKLLIQFQNNGVVDDSQLPKDRFSAERLKGVDSTLKIQPAKLEDSAVYLCASRAWGALYNEQFFGPGTRLTVL.

V and J are TRBV6-1 and TRBJ1-3; 9 positions agree with TRBD1. The V gene end was trimmed by 3 bases and the J gene end by 4 bases; junction bases not matched to a gene: 4. The CDR3 extends over 15 amino acids. The germline V gene encodes CDR1 MNHNS and CDR2 SASEGT. The chain's CDR3 is CASSEDRGVGNTIYF. Written as DNA, the CDR3 is TGTGCCAGCAGTGAGGACAGGGGCGTAGGAAACACCATATATTTT.

This clone occurred once. The chain links TRBV19 to TRBJ2-2, with a tentative D call TRBD1 (5 bases). Germline values: CDR1 LNHDA, CDR2 SQIVND (reference sequence). V shed 3 bases and J shed 2 bases, with 10 bases lying between them. CDR3 length equals 15 residues. CDR3 bases: TGTGCCAGTAGTATCCTTGACAGAAACACCGGGGAGCTGTTTTTT. Protein product: CASSILDRNTGELFF.

This chain uses TRBV29-1 with TRBJ2-7; D is possibly TRBD2 (5 bases). CDR1 is SQVTM and CDR2 is ANQGSEA in the germline V gene. This CDR3 comprises 12 residues. V lost 4 bases and J lost 5, with 12 bases in between. The CDR3 bases are TGCAGCGTTGGGTACGGGGAACACGAGCAGTACTTC. Amino acids: CSVGYGEHEQYF.

The chain recombines TRBV6-6 with TRBJ2-7; D might be TRBD1 (6 bases). The CDR3 runs 13 residues. Germline CDR1 is MNHNY and CDR2 is SVGAGI (reference sequence). V lost 5 bases, J lost 2 bases, and 10 bases lay in between. The CDR3 DNA sequence: TGTGCCAGCAGTCCTACAGGGACCTACGAGCAGTACTTC. Translating gives CASSPTGTYEQYF.

This chain joins TRBV5-1 and TRBJ1-2, with D perhaps matching TRBD1 (5 bases). This CDR3 contains 12 residues. V lost 4 bases and J lost 4, with 8 bases in between. CDR1 SGHRS and CDR2 YFSETQ come from the germline V gene. The CDR3 reads CASSVDSYGYTF. In DNA, the CDR3 is TGCGCCAGCAGCGTCGACAGCTATGGCTACACCTTC.

The gene calls are TRBV6-1 and TRBJ1-2; D is perhaps TRBD1 (5 bases). The V gene lost 11 bases and the J gene lost 7 bases, with 14 bases spanning the gap. CDR3 length equals 11 residues. The V gene's germline CDR1 is MNHNS and CDR2 SASEGT. This chain's CDR3 is CACTGGSGYTF. The CDR3 region has the DNA TGTGCCTGCACCGGGGGGTCTGGCTACACCTTC.

The chain combines TRBV4-2 with TRBJ1-5, with TRBD1 matching 7 bases. The CDR3 is made up of 16 amino acids. Trimming at V came to 2 bases and at J to 0 bases, leaving 4 bases not matched to a gene. The V gene's germline CDR1 is LGHNA and CDR2 YNFKEQ. The CDR3 loop is CASSQTQGSSNQPQHF. The CDR3 DNA reads as TGTGCCAGCAGCCAAACACAGGGGTCTAGCAATCAGCCCCAGCATTTT.

This chain links TRBV2 with TRBJ2-2; D perhaps matches TRBD2 (7 bases). Per germline, CDR1 SNHLY and CDR2 FYNNEI. Trimming took off 7 bases at V and 5 bases at J, with 11 bases between the two ends. The CDR3 length is 13 residues. CDR3 nucleotide sequence: TGTGCCAGCATGGGGGGGCCTACCGGGGAGCTGTTTTTT. Amino acid sequence: CASMGGPTGELFF.

The chain recombines TRBV2 with TRBJ1-1; 7 bases agree with TRBD1. CDR1 is SNHLY, CDR2 FYNNEI, per germline. This CDR3 region has 12 residues. Trimming removed 6 bases from V and 11 bases from J; junction bases left unmatched: 9. In DNA form, the CDR3 reads TGTGCCAGCAGGGTGACAGGGTCAGGGGCTTTCTTT. Amino acid sequence: CASRVTGSGAFF. Full variable domain (outside the CDR3, taken from reference TRBV2 and TRBJ1-1): EPEVTQTPSHQVTQMGQEVILRCVPISNHLYFYWYRQILGQKVEFLVSFYNNEISEKSEIFDDQFSVERPDGSNFTLKIRSTKLEDSAMYFCASRVTGSGAFFGQGTRLTVV.

This chain connects TRBV5-1 to TRBJ1-4; possible D gene TRBD1, 5 bases. V dropped 4 bases and J dropped 10 bases, with 17 bases sitting between them. This CDR3 has 14 residues. CDR1 SGHRS and CDR2 YFSETQ come from the germline V gene. The CDR3 loop reads CASSEGRGRGKLFF. For the CDR3, the DNA is TGCGCCAGCAGCGAAGGGAGGGGTCGGGGAAAACTGTTTTTT.